Sequencing of this TCR beta chain was carried out in a study of cytomegalovirus exposure and HLA in healthy donors. PCR was performed using 60 Vbeta and 13 Jbeta primers. Some clones are missing from TCRdb's copy, which holds only in-frame ones; the method was immunoSEQ multiplex PCR. The sample lists fewer than 130,000 clones, roughly 84% occurring once. Findings of the study overall: There were about 160 TCR beta chains listed as cytomegalovirus-associated.

Of note for this clone: Its antigen is currently unknown.

This clonotype was obtained from a young man in good health and CMV-seropositive. What was sequenced was PBMCs.

The CDR3 nucleotides are TGTGCCAGCAGCCTGAATCGGGAACCCACTGAAGCTTTCTTT. This gives the protein CASSLNREPTEAFF. This chain connects TRBV2 to TRBJ1-1; the D is unclear. The V end was cut by 6 bases, the J end by 4 bases, with 15 bases between. Germline V gives CDR1 SNHLY, CDR2 FYNNEI. CDR3 length: 14 residues.